Listed here are 21 T cell receptor beta chains from one sample, sequenced in a study of T cells in Graves' hyperthyroidism and ophthalmopathy. Amplification of TCR beta CDR3 regions used RNA as the template. A set of HTBI primers served as the primers for a first-round RT-PCR of the TCR CDR3. TCRdb passed the multiplex PCR reads through MiXCR, listing each CDR3 protein once. Among 480,000 or so distinct CDR3 sequences listed, approximately 15% were seen once. Sequenced input: blood. Every receptor here comes from a woman between 18 and 30 years old with Graves' hyperthyroidism.

The rearrangement uses TRBV27 and TRBJ1-5, with TRBD1 identical over 8 bases. This CDR3 contains 14 residues. Germline V gene sequence: CDR1 MNHEY, CDR2 SMNVEV (reference sequence). V shed 8 bases, J shed 0 bases, and the junction held 3 bases outside the gene matches. This CDR3 is CASRQGLSNQPQHF. The DNA for the CDR3 is TGTGCCAGCCGACAGGGGCTTAGCAATCAGCCCCAGCATTTT.

This clonotype showed up many times. This chain links TRBV7-9 with TRBJ1-2, with a tentative D call TRBD1 (6 bases). This CDR3 is 13 amino acids long. Germline CDR1 and CDR2: SEHNR and FQNEAQ (reference sequence). Trimming took 10 bases from V and 2 from J, leaving 14 bases between them. In DNA, the CDR3 is TGTGCCACACAGGGCGGTTCAAACTATGGCTACACCTTC. This gives the protein CATQGGSNYGYTF. Complete variable domain (other parts from reference TRBV7-9 and TRBJ1-2): DTGVSQNPRHKITKRGQNVTFRCDPISEHNRLYWYRQTLGQGPEFLTYFQNEAQLEKSRLLSDRFSAERPKGSFSTLEIQRTEQGDSAMYLCATQGGSNYGYTFGSGTRLTVV.

This clonotype came up a few times. The CDR3 sequence: CASSLAKSSHGSGADTQYF. CDR3 DNA sequence: TGCGCCAGCAGCTTGGCCAAGAGTTCTCATGGCAGTGGGGCAGATACGCAGTATTTT. The rearrangement uses TRBV5-1 and TRBJ2-3, with no clear D. From germline, CDR1 is SGHRS and CDR2 YFSETQ. Trimming cost V 0 bases and J 4 bases, with 24 bases left between them. This CDR3 region has 19 residues.

The chain recombines TRBV3-1 with TRBJ2-1; 12 nucleotides align to TRBD2. Germline assignment: CDR1 LGHDT and CDR2 YNNKEL (reference sequence). Unmatched junction bases numbered 5, after V lost 2 bases and J lost 6 bases. The CDR3 runs to 16 residues. In nucleotides, the CDR3 is TGTGCCAGCAGCCAACCGACTAGCGGGAGAGTCAATGAGCAGTTCTTC. It specifies CASSQPTSGRVNEQFF.

The rearrangement uses TRBV14 and TRBJ2-5; D could derive from TRBD1 or TRBD2 (5 bases each). Germline CDR1 is SGHDN and CDR2 is FVKESK. V was cut by 1 base and J by 7 bases, with 19 bases left in between. CDR3 length equals 16 residues. In DNA, the CDR3 is TGTGCCAGCAGCCAAGGGGCCGGGACCCACGCGGGGACCCAGTACTTC. Translating it yields CASSQGAGTHAGTQYF. The full variable domain, completed using reference TRBV14 and TRBJ2-5, is EAGVTQFPSHSVIEKGQTVTLRCDPISGHDNLYWYRRVMGKEIKFLLHFVKESKQDESGMPNNRFLAERTGGTYSTLKVQPAELEDSGVYFCASSQGAGTHAGTQYFGPGTRLLVL.

This chain uses TRBV19 with TRBJ1-2, with D maybe TRBD1 (6 bases). Trimming took off 4 bases at V and 3 bases at J, with 18 bases between the two ends. Germline V CDR1 and CDR2: LNHDA, SQIVND (reference sequence). CDR3 size: 16 residues. Written as DNA, the CDR3 is TGTGCCAGTAGTAACACCGGGGGGGCGACCCACTATGGCTACACCTTC. Residues: CASSNTGGATHYGYTF.

This clonotype was detected many times. CDR3 bases: TGCAGTGCTACAAGCAAACTCACTAATGAAAAACTGTTTTTT. Its translation is CSATSKLTNEKLFF. The V call is TRBV20-1, the J call TRBJ1-4; no reliable D call. The CDR3 spans 14 residues. V dropped 4 bases and J dropped 2 bases, with 11 bases sitting between them. Germline assignment: CDR1 DFQATT and CDR2 SNEGSKA (reference sequence).

This clonotype was detected only a few times. This chain joins TRBV15 and TRBJ1-2; no reliable D call. The CDR3 totals 14 residues. Germline loops: CDR1 LNHNV, CDR2 YYDKDF (reference sequence). Trimming pared 0 bases from V and 8 bases from J, leaving 13 bases between. In nucleotides, the CDR3 is TGTGCCACCAGCAGAGAGGCTAACAGTGAAGGCTACACCTTC. Its translation: CATSREANSEGYTF.

This clonotype was observed at least ten times. The CDR3 DNA reads as TGTGCCAGCAGCCAAGATGACGAGCAGTACTTC. Protein: CASSQDDEQYF. This chain uses TRBV3-1 with TRBJ2-7; no reliable D call. Germline CDR1 LGHDT, CDR2 YNNKEL (reference sequence). The CDR3 is made up of 11 amino acids. V was trimmed by 0 bases and J by 5 bases, leaving 2 bases between them.

This clonotype was seen more than once but under ten times. The chain has TRBV6-1 and TRBJ2-1; D unresolved. V was pared by 5 bases and J by 1 base, with 9 bases between. Germline loops: CDR1 MNHNS, CDR2 SASEGT. The CDR3 covers 14 residues. The CDR3: CASSSQASYNEQFF. In DNA, the CDR3 is TGTGCCAGCAGTTCCCAGGCGTCCTACAATGAGCAGTTCTTC.

This clonotype was observed a handful of times. The gene calls are TRBV3-1 and TRBJ1-4, with D uncertain. This CDR3 comprises 14 residues. The V end lost 5 bases, the J end lost 2 bases, and 9 bases lay between the germline ends. Germline V CDR1 and CDR2: LGHDT, YNNKEL (reference sequence). The CDR3 spells CASSDFVTNEKLFF. DNA for the CDR3: TGTGCCAGCAGCGACTTCGTGACTAATGAAAAACTGTTTTTT. Full variable domain (outside the CDR3, taken from reference TRBV3-1 and TRBJ1-4): DTAVSQTPKYLVTQMGNDKSIKCEQNLGHDTMYWYKQDSKKFLKIMFSYNNKELIINETVPNRFSPKSPDKAHLNLHINSLELGDSAVYFCASSDFVTNEKLFFGSGTQLSVL.

This clonotype was observed at least ten times. The chain employs TRBV7-3 and TRBJ2-1, with TRBD2 matching 8 bases. There are 17 residues in the CDR3. Germline-derived CDR1 and CDR2 are SGHTA and FQGTGA. Germline trimming cut 5 bases from V and 4 bases from J; bases unmatched to any gene: 13. The CDR3 reads CASSPTGSSGGYNEQFF. As DNA, the CDR3 is TGTGCCAGCAGCCCAACGGGTTCGAGCGGGGGTTACAATGAGCAGTTCTTC.

This clonotype was counted ten times or more. This chain connects TRBV18 to TRBJ2-5; the D gene is possibly TRBD2 (6 bases). The CDR3 totals 16 residues. Trimming pared 2 bases from V and 5 bases from J, leaving 18 bases between. Germline CDR1 and CDR2: KGHSH and LQKENI. The DNA of the CDR3 is TGTGCCAGCTCACCAGTTCCAGGAGGGTCGGGTGAGACCCAGTACTTC. Translation: CASSPVPGGSGETQYF.

This clonotype showed up many times. V and J are TRBV7-9 and TRBJ2-7; D gene unclear. Germline values: CDR1 SEHNR, CDR2 FQNEAQ (reference sequence). This CDR3 comprises 13 residues. Trimming pared 11 bases from V and 1 base from J, leaving 15 bases between. The CDR3 loop is CAADNGPSYEQYF. The CDR3 DNA reads as TGTGCCGCCGACAACGGTCCTTCCTACGAGCAGTACTTC.

In its sample, this clonotype was seen a few times. The V gene is TRBV4-1, the J gene TRBJ2-1; 12 bases align to TRBD2. The CDR3 extends over 17 amino acids. J gave up 7 bases and V 3 bases, and 10 bases lay outside the gene matches. Germline CDR1 and CDR2: MGHRA and YSYEKL. DNA for the CDR3: TGCGCCAGCAGCCAGCAACCGGGACTAGCGGGCGCAAATGAGCAGTTCTTC. Translating gives CASSQQPGLAGANEQFF.

In this sample, this clonotype turned up many times. The chain has TRBV11-3 and TRBJ2-6; D remains unclear. Germline V lookup: CDR1 SGHNT, CDR2 YENEEA. Deletions cut 3 bases from V and 0 bases from J, with 6 bases between. The CDR3 is made up of 15 amino acids. The CDR3 DNA follows: TGTGCCAGCAGCTTGATCATCTCTGGGGCCAACGTCCTGACTTTC. Translated: CASSLIISGANVLTF. Supplemented by reference TRBV11-3 and TRBJ2-6, the full variable domain reads EAGVVQSPRYKIIEKKQPVAFWCNPISGHNTLYWYLQNLGQGPELLIRYENEEAVDDSQLPKDRFSAERLKGVDSTLKIQPAELGDSAVYLCASSLIISGANVLTFGAGSRLTVL.

At least ten counts were recorded for this clonotype. The chain recombines TRBV7-9 with TRBJ2-3, with unresolved D. Germline CDR1 reads SEHNR; CDR2 reads FQNEAQ (reference sequence). This CDR3 has 12 residues. Trimming left V 2 bases short and J 6 bases short, with 6 bases between. As DNA, the CDR3 is TGTGCCAGCAGCTTAATGGGGGATACGCAGTATTTT. Its translation: CASSLMGDTQYF.

The J gene is TRBJ1-3, the V gene TRBV6-2 or TRBV6-3, with D maybe TRBD1 (6 bases). The CDR3 runs to 14 residues. The germline gives CDR1 MNHEY, CDR2 SVGEGT. Trimming left V 4 bases short and J 2 bases short, with 9 bases between. CDR3 DNA: TGTGCCAGCAGTTTACACAGGGCTGGAAACACCATATATTTT. Its protein product is CASSLHRAGNTIYF.

Only one count was recorded for this clonotype. The chain is built from TRBV6-5 and TRBJ1-3; maybe TRBD1 (6 bases). V lost 2 bases and J lost 1, with 12 bases in between. CDR1 and CDR2 from the germline V gene are MNHEY and SVGAGI. CDR3 length: 16 amino acids. CDR3 sequence: CASSYPGQTSGNTIYF. Written as DNA, the CDR3 is TGTGCCAGCAGTTACCCCGGACAGACATCTGGAAACACCATATATTTT.

The genes are TRBV7-3 and TRBJ1-6; tentatively, D is TRBD1 (5 bases). Germline V gene data show CDR1 as SGHTA and CDR2 as FQGTGA. This CDR3 region has 14 residues. The V end was cut by 5 bases, the J end by 9 bases, with 14 bases between. CDR3 sequence: CASSLQGQGSPLHF. CDR3 in DNA: TGTGCCAGCAGCCTTCAAGGACAAGGTTCACCCCTCCACTTT.

This clonotype showed up many times. The CDR3 nucleotides read TGTGCCAGCAGGCCAGCGGGAGTGCTGCTAGAGACCCAGTACTTC. Residues: CASRPAGVLLETQYF. This chain uses TRBV7-9 with TRBJ2-5; 8 nucleotides align to TRBD2. The CDR3 contains 15 residues. J lost 4 bases, V lost 6 bases, and 10 bases had no gene match. Germline V gene data show CDR1 as SEHNR and CDR2 as FQNEAQ (reference sequence).